This is a list of T cell receptor beta chains from one sample in a study of T cells in Graves' hyperthyroidism and ophthalmopathy. MiXCR, run by TCRdb on the multiplex PCR reads, gives a single entry per CDR3 protein. The sample has some 700,000 distinct CDR3 sequences; around a sixth are singletons. The sample comprised blood. The receptor set was obtained from a man aged 50 to 60 with Graves' hyperthyroidism. Each CDR3 is given with its conserved first and last residue. The D gene is left open where the match is weak. The size entry is marked missing in some rows and otherwise reads once, few, many or a size class.

. TRBJ2-1 TRBV12-3/TRBV12-4 . TGTGCCAGCAGTTTAACGGGAGAAAACGAGTTCTTC CASSLTGENEFF
many TRBJ1-5 TRBV7-8 TRBD1 TGTGCCAGCAGCGGCCCGACAGGGAGAAGTCAGCCCCAGCATTTT CASSGPTGRSQPQHF
few TRBJ2-7 TRBV7-3 TRBD1 TGTGCCAGCAGCTTATCCGGGACAGGGGGCTTATACGAGCAGTACTTC CASSLSGTGGLYEQYF
few TRBJ1-1 TRBV29-1 TRBD1 TGCAGCGTTGCCCGGTCAGGGGGCCTGGGCACTGAAGCTTTCTTT CSVARSGGLGTEAFF
few TRBJ2-7 TRBV7-2 . TGTGCCAGCAGCAAGGGGGCCGGCGGGGGGACCTACGAGCAGTACTTC CASSKGAGGGTYEQYF
many TRBJ1-1 TRBV5-1 . TGCGCCAGCAGCTTTTATGAGGAAATCACTGAAGCTTTCTTT CASSFYEEITEAFF
many TRBJ1-1 TRBV7-9 TRBD1 TGTGCCAGCAGCTTACGGGACAGGTGGAACACTGAAGCTTTCTTT CASSLRDRWNTEAFF
few TRBJ1-5 TRBV28 . TGTGCCAGCAGATTACAGGGTCGGAATCAGCCCCAGCATTTT CASRLQGRNQPQHF
few TRBJ1-2 TRBV20-1 . TGCAGTGCTAGAGACGAGGGGCTCTATGGCTACACCTTC CSARDEGLYGYTF
. TRBJ2-1 TRBV9 . TGTGCCAGCAGCATCCCGGGGACCTACAATGAGCAGTTCTTC CASSIPGTYNEQFF